This T cell receptor (beta chain) comes out of a study of PD-1 blockade in mismatch repair-deficient tumors. Some clones are missing from TCRdb's copy, which holds only in-frame ones; the method was immunoSEQ multiplex PCR. The repertoire holds approximately 60,000 clones, with approximately 90% as singletons. This CDR3 comprises 13 residues. Between the trimmed V and J ends, which lost 2 bases and 1 base, there was a span of 4 bases. From germline, CDR1 is SGHTA and CDR2 FQGNSA. Findings and limits, study-wide: Tumor-resident clones, often undetectable pretreatment in blood, expanded then contracted after pembrolizumab.

As concerns this clone: Its antigen remains unidentified.

This chain joins TRBV7-2 and TRBJ2-3; D unclear. The sample in question was peripheral blood, obtained 52 weeks after starting pembrolizumab. This receptor was obtained from an adult with mismatch repair-deficient cancer. CDR3 DNA: TGTGCCAGCAGCTTATTAGGCACAGATACGCAGTATTTT. Its translation is CASSLLGTDTQYF. The full variable domain, in which reference TRBV7-2 and TRBJ2-3 provide the parts outside the CDR3, is GAGVSQSPSNKVTEKGKDVELRCDPISGHTALYWYRQSLGQGLEFLIYFQGNSAPDKSGLPSDRFSAERTGGSVSTLTIQRTQQEDSAVYLCASSLLGTDTQYFGPGTRLTVL.